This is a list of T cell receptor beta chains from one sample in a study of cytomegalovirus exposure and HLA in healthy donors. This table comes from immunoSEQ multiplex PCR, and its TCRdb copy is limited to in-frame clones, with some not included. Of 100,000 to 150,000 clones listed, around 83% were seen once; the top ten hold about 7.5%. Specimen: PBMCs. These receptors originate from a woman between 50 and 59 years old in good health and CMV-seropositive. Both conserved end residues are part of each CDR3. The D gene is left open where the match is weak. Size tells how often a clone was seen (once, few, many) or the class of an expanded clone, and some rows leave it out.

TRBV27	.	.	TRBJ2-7	TGTGCCAGCAAGCGGTACGAGCAGTACTTC	CASKRYEQYF
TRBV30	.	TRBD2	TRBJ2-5	TGTGCCTGGGACTCGGGAGGGAGAGAGACCCAGTACTTC	CAWDSGGRETQYF
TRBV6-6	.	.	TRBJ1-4	TGTGCCAGCAGCTTCCCAGGGGCAACTAATGAAAAACTGTTTTTT	CASSFPGATNEKLFF
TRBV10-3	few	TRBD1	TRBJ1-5	TGTGCCATCAGTGGCGGGGGACAGGGAAATAGCAATCAGCCCCAGCATTTT	CAISGGGQGNSNQPQHF
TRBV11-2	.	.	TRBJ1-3	TGTGCCAGCAGTTTTCCGAGGGGGGGAGGTGGAAACACCATATATTTT	CASSFPRGGGGNTIYF
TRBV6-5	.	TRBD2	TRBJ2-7	TGTGCCAGCAGTTACGGTTGGGGGGGAAGCTCCTACGAGCAGTACTTC	CASSYGWGGSSYEQYF
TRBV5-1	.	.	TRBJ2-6	TGCGCCAGCAGCTTATTCTCTGGGGCCAACGGCCTGACTTTC	CASSLFSGANGLTF
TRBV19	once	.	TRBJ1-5	TGTGCCAGTTCGAGGAGGGACGAGGGAGGGATTTTCCCCCAGCATTTT	CASSRRDEGGIFPQHF
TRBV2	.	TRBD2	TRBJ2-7	TGTGCCAGCGTTAGCGGGCTTGCCTACGAGCAGTACTTC	CASVSGLAYEQYF
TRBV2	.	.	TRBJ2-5	TGTGCCAGCACTGGGGGGGAGACCCAGTACTTC	CASTGGETQYF
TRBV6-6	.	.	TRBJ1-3	TGTGCCAGCAGCCCTAAAAACACCATATATTTT	CASSPKNTIYF
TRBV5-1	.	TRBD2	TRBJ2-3	TGCGCCAGCAGCTTGTTTCGGGAGGCCGTTAGCACAGATACGCAGTATTTT	CASSLFREAVSTDTQYF
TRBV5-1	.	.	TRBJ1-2	TGCGCCAGCAGCTTTAACCAGAACTATGGCTACACCTTC	CASSFNQNYGYTF
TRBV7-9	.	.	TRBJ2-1	TGTGCCAGCAGCCCGGCAGGGTCTGGCTACAATGAGCAGTTCTTC	CASSPAGSGYNEQFF
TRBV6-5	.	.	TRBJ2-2	TGTGCCAGCAAATACGGGCGGGGCCCCGGGGAGCTGTTTTTT	CASKYGRGPGELFF
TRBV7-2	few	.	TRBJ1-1	TGTGCCAGCAGCGCGAATACAGGGACTACCACTGAAGCTTTCTTT	CASSANTGTTTEAFF
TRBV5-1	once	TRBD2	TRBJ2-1	TGCGCCAGCAGCTTGGTTGTCGGGAGGGCCTCCTACAATGAGCAGTTCTTC	CASSLVVGRASYNEQFF
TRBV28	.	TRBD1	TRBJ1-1	TGTGCCAGCAGTACTACTGGGACAGGGACGACTGAAGCTTTCTTT	CASSTTGTGTTEAFF
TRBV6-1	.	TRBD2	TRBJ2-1	TGTGCCAGCAGCACTTGGACTAGCGGGGTTAATGAGCAGTTCTTC	CASSTWTSGVNEQFF
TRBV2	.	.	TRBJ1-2	TGTGCCAGCAGTGAAGCGGCATTTTATGGCTACACCTTC	CASSEAAFYGYTF
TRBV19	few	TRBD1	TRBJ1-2	TGTGCCAGTAGTATAGTCGCCGGGACAGGGGGCTATGGCTACACCTTC	CASSIVAGTGGYGYTF
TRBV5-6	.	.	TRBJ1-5	TGTGCCAGCAGCTTAGACTCGGAGGGGCAGCCCCAGCATTTT	CASSLDSEGQPQHF
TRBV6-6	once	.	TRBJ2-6	TGTGCCAGCAGTTACTCCAGCTCTGGGGCCAACGTCCTGACTTTC	CASSYSSSGANVLTF
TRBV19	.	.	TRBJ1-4	TGTGCCAGTCGCAGGGCGAGAGATGAAAAACTGTTTTTT	CASRRARDEKLFF
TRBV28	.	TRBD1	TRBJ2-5	TGTGCCAGCAGTTTAGTGGGACAGGTAGCCCAGTACTTC	CASSLVGQVAQYF
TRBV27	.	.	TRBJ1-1	TGTGCCAGCAACTCAGGGGCCTTGGGTGCGGCTTTCTTT	CASNSGALGAAFF
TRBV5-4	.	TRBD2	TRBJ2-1	TGTGCCAGCAGCTTGTCTAGCGGGAACAATGAGCAGTTCTTC	CASSLSSGNNEQFF